Below are 18 T cell receptor beta chains sequenced from a single sample in a study of blood T cell repertoires in COVID-19. Using immunoSEQ multiplex PCR, the repertoire was profiled, and TCRdb retains in-frame clones only, with some absent. Of around 68,000 clones in the sample, around 89% are singletons; the top ten hold approximately 2.9%. Sequences were obtained from peripheral blood. The receptors were gathered from a man aged 50-59 years with acute or convalescent COVID-19.

The V call is TRBV5-4, the J call TRBJ1-1; 8 bases are shared with TRBD1. This CDR3 region has 15 residues. V was pared by 0 bases and J by 7 bases, with 8 bases of the junction left unmatched. Germline V CDR1 and CDR2: SGHNT, YYREEE (reference sequence). CDR3 nucleotides: TGTGCCAGCAGCTTGGCCCTTGACAGGGGTCTTGAAGCTTTCTTT. It encodes CASSLALDRGLEAFF.

The chain employs TRBV4-1 and TRBJ1-3; 8 bases are a match to TRBD1. Looked up from germline, CDR1 is MGHRA and CDR2 is YSYEKL. Unmatched junction bases numbered 20, after V lost 1 base and J lost 0 bases. The CDR3 is 22 residues long. This CDR3 is CASSQVYGGTGSNEISGNTIYF. Written as DNA, the CDR3 is TGCGCCAGCAGCCAAGTTTATGGGGGGACAGGCTCGAATGAAATCTCTGGAAACACCATATATTTT.

The rearrangement links TRBV9 to TRBJ2-3; the D gene is possibly TRBD2 (5 bases). The CDR3 length is 15 residues. CDR1 and CDR2 from the germline V gene are SGDLS and YYNGEE. The ends were cut back, 3 bases at V and 8 bases at J, with 19 bases in the middle. The CDR3 DNA reads as TGTGCCAGCAGCGAAGGATCGCAACGGGGTGGTACGCAGTATTTT. Translated, it gives CASSEGSQRGGTQYF.

This chain joins TRBV5-8 and TRBJ2-5, with D possibly TRBD2 on 6 matching bases. The CDR3 loop spans 19 amino acids. V was pared by 0 bases and J by 1 base, with 22 bases between. Germline V lookup: CDR1 SGHTS, CDR2 YDEGEE. The CDR3 is CASSLVLDGGISVQETQYF. The CDR3 coding sequence is TGTGCCAGCAGCTTGGTTCTCGATGGAGGGATATCAGTCCAAGAGACCCAGTACTTC.

The rearrangement uses TRBV5-4 and TRBJ1-2; TRBD1 is a possible D gene (5 bases). Looked up from germline, CDR1 is SGHNT and CDR2 is YYREEE (reference sequence). The CDR3 consists of 13 residues. V lost 4 bases to trimming and J lost 7 bases, with 14 bases between them. The CDR3 region has the DNA TGTGCCAGCAGCGCAGGGTTCTCATCTGGCTACACCTTC. It encodes CASSAGFSSGYTF.

The chain has TRBV10-3 and TRBJ2-7, with D tentatively TRBD2 (5 bases). The CDR3 runs to 13 residues. Trimming stripped 2 bases from V and 5 bases from J, with 10 bases between. Germline V gene sequence: CDR1 ENHRY, CDR2 SYGVKD. The CDR3 sequence is CAISETLEDEQYF. In nucleotides, the CDR3 is TGTGCCATCAGTGAGACCTTGGAGGACGAGCAGTACTTC.

This sequence joins TRBV7-2 and TRBJ1-3; 9 bases match TRBD1. The CDR3 contains 16 residues. CDR1 is SGHTA, CDR2 FQGNSA, per germline. Trimming at V came to 5 bases and at J to 0 bases, leaving 5 bases not matched to a gene. The CDR3 DNA reads as TGTGCCAGCAGCCAGACAGGGGGTAACTCTGGAAACACCATATATTTT. Its protein product is CASSQTGGNSGNTIYF. Full variable domain (outside the CDR3, taken from reference TRBV7-2 and TRBJ1-3): GAGVSQSPSNKVTEKGKDVELRCDPISGHTALYWYRQSLGQGLEFLIYFQGNSAPDKSGLPSDRFSAERTGGSVSTLTIQRTQQEDSAVYLCASSQTGGNSGNTIYFGEGSWLTVV.

This clone came up once. V is TRBV5-5 and J is TRBJ1-4, with TRBD1 matching over 10 bases. Per the germline V gene, CDR1 is SGHKS and CDR2 is YYEKEE (reference sequence). Trimming at V came to 3 bases and at J to 8 bases, leaving 7 bases not matched to a gene. This CDR3 spans 15 amino acids. Here the CDR3 DNA reads TGTGCCAGCAGCTCGGGGACAGGGGCTGGGGAAAAACTGTTTTTT. Its translation is CASSSGTGAGEKLFF.

The chain has TRBV12-5 and TRBJ1-5; 8 bases fit TRBD1. Germline lookup yields CDR1 LGHNT and CDR2 FRNRAP. The CDR3 contains 17 residues. Unmatched junction bases numbered 11, after V lost 6 bases and J lost 1 base. This chain's CDR3 is CASGSLPQGGSNQPQHF. CDR3 DNA sequence: TGTGCTAGTGGCTCCCTTCCACAGGGGGGAAGCAATCAGCCCCAGCATTTT.

The CDR3 is CASSQVPGDYGYTF. The DNA of the CDR3 is TGCGCCAGCAGCCAAGTTCCGGGGGACTATGGCTACACCTTC. The V call is TRBV4-1, the J call TRBJ1-2, with TRBD1 as a possible D gene (5 bases). Trimming stripped 1 base from V and 3 bases from J, with 9 bases between. CDR1 and CDR2 (germline): MGHRA, YSYEKL. CDR3 length: 14 residues.

This sequence joins TRBV15 and TRBJ2-7; D not resolved. The CDR3 contains 14 residues. CDR1 is LNHNV and CDR2 is YYDKDF in the germline V gene (reference sequence). V lost 0 bases to trimming and J lost 1 base, with 7 bases between them. The CDR3 region is CATSRDPSSYEQYF. The CDR3 DNA reads TGTGCCACCAGCAGAGATCCTTCGTCCTACGAGCAGTACTTC.

The chain links TRBV6-5 to TRBJ1-1; 8 bases match TRBD1. V trimming: 1 base; J trimming: 1 base; junction bases outside the gene matches: 5. Germline V gives CDR1 MNHEY, CDR2 SVGAGI. CDR3 length equals 16 residues. CDR3 nucleotide sequence: TGTGCCAGCAGTTACTTCGGGGACAGGAAGAACACTGAAGCTTTCTTT. This codes for CASSYFGDRKNTEAFF.

The chain is built from TRBV7-2 and TRBJ1-2; a weak D match, TRBD1 (6 bases). The CDR3 is made up of 14 amino acids. CDR1 is SGHTA and CDR2 is FQGNSA in the germline V gene. The V end was cut by 4 bases, the J end by 8 bases, with 17 bases between. Here the CDR3 reads CASSSTGIEYGYTF. DNA of the CDR3: TGTGCCAGCAGCTCAACAGGGATCGAGTACGGCTACACCTTC.

V usage is TRBV18 and J usage is TRBJ1-4; TRBD1 matches 7 bases. This CDR3 has 13 residues. Trimming at V came to 3 bases and at J to 5 bases, leaving 0 bases not matched to a gene. CDR1 is KGHSH and CDR2 is LQKENI in the germline V gene. The CDR3 reads CASSPTGNEKLFF. The CDR3 DNA reads as TGTGCCAGCTCACCGACAGGGAATGAAAAACTGTTTTTT.

This clone has only a few counts. J is TRBJ2-3 and V is TRBV6-4; TRBD2 is a possible D gene (6 bases). The length of the CDR3 is 14 residues. CDR1 is MRHNA and CDR2 is SNTAGT in the germline V gene. V was clipped by 6 bases and J by 0 bases, with 10 bases between them. CDR3 region: CASSPSGSTDTQYF. For the CDR3, the DNA is TGTGCCAGCAGCCCCAGCGGGAGCACAGATACGCAGTATTTT.

The chain recombines TRBV19 with TRBJ1-3, with a weak D call TRBD1 (6 bases). The CDR3 runs to 14 residues. Per germline, CDR1 LNHDA and CDR2 SQIVND (reference sequence). The V gene lost 4 bases and the J gene lost 5 bases, with 12 bases spanning the gap. CDR3 nucleotide sequence: TGTGCCAGTAGTAGCGAAACAGGGAGAAACACCATATATTTT. Protein sequence: CASSSETGRNTIYF.

The chain recombines TRBV19 with TRBJ1-1; D is perhaps TRBD1 (5 bases). V gave up 5 bases and J gave up 4 bases, with 14 bases separating them. There are 14 residues in the CDR3. Germline V lookup: CDR1 LNHDA, CDR2 SQIVND (reference sequence). The CDR3 coding sequence is TGTGCCAGTAGTGTTCAGGGTGTGGGCACTGAAGCTTTCTTT. Translation gives CASSVQGVGTEAFF.

The J gene is TRBJ1-6, the V gene TRBV11-2, with 9 bases that match TRBD1. The CDR3 is made up of 16 amino acids. Trimming at V came to 0 bases and at J to 9 bases, leaving 6 bases not matched to a gene. Germline values: CDR1 SGHAT, CDR2 FQNNGV. The CDR3: CASSLEPGQGLSPLHF. CDR3 in DNA: TGTGCCAGCAGCTTAGAACCGGGACAGGGTCTTTCACCCCTCCACTTT.